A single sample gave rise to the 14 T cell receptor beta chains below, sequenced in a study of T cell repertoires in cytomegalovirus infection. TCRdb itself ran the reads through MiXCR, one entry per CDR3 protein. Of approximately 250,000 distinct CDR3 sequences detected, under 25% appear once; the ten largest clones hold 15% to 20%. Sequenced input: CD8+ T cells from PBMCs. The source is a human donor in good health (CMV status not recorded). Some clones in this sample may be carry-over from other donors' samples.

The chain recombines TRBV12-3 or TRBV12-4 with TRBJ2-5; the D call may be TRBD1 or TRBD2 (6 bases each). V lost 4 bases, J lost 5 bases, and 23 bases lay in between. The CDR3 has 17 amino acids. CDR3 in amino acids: CASSSASDRFREETQYF. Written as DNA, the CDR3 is TGTGCCAGCAGTTCCGCCTCCGACAGGTTTCGGGAGGAGACCCAGTACTTC.

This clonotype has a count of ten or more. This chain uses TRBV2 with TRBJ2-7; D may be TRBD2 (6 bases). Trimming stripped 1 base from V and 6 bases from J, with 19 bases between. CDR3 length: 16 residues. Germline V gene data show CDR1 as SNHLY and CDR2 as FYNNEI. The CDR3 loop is CASSEGGADPYGEQYF. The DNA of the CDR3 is TGTGCCAGCAGTGAAGGCGGGGCGGACCCCTACGGCGAGCAGTACTTC.

The CDR3 DNA reads as TGTGCCAGCAGCTTCTCACAGGGTGGGGGTGAAAAACTGTTTTTT. This sequence encodes CASSFSQGGGEKLFF. This sequence joins TRBV7-4 and TRBJ1-4; tentatively, D is TRBD1 (6 bases). Trimming cost V 3 bases and J 7 bases, with 15 bases left between them. CDR1 is SGHVT and CDR2 is SQSDAQ in the germline V gene. The CDR3 is 15 amino acids.

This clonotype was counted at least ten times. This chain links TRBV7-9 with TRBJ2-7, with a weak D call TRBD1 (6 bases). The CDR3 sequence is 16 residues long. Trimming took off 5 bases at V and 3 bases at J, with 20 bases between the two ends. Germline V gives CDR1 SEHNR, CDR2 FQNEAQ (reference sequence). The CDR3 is CASSPQGGGSDYEQYF. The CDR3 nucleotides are TGTGCCAGCAGCCCGCAGGGTGGGGGCTCGGACTACGAGCAGTACTTC.

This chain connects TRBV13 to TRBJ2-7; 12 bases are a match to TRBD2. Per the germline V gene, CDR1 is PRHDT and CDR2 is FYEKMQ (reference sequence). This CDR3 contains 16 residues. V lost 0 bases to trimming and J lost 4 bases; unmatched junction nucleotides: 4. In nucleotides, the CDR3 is TGTGCCAGCAGCTTAGGCCTAGCGGGGGGGACTTACGAGCAGTACTTC. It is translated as CASSLGLAGGTYEQYF.

CDR3 nucleotides: TGTGCCAGCAGTTTCCTCAGGGCGGAGACCCAGTACTTC. Translated, it gives CASSFLRAETQYF. The rearrangement joins TRBV12-3 or TRBV12-4 to TRBJ2-5, with D possibly matching TRBD1 (5 bases). This CDR3 is built from 13 residues. Trimming stripped 3 bases from V and 5 bases from J, with 10 bases between.

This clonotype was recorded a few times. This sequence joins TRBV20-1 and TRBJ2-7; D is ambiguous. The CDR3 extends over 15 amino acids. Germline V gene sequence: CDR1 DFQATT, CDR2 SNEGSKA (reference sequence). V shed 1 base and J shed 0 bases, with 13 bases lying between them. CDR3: CSARVWQSASYEQYF. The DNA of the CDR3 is TGCAGTGCTAGAGTATGGCAGTCTGCCTCCTACGAGCAGTACTTC.

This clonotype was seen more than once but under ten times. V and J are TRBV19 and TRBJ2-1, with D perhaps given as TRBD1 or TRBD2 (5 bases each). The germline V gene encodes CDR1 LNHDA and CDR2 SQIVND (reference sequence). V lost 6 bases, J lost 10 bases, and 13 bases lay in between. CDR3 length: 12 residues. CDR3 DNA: TGTGCCAGTAGAGCAGGGCCGGGGGAGCAGTTCTTC. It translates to CASRAGPGEQFF.

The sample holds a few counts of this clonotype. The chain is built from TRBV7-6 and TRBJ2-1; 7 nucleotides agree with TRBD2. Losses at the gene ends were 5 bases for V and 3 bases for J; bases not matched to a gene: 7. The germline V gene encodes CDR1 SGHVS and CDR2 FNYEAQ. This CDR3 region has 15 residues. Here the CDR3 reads CASSPMGGIYNEQFF. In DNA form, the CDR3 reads TGTGCCAGCAGCCCCATGGGAGGGATCTACAATGAGCAGTTCTTC. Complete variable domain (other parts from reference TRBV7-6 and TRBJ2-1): GAGVSQSPRYKVTKRGQDVALRCDPISGHVSLYWYRQALGQGPEFLTYFNYEAQQDKSGLPNDRFSAERPEGSISTLTIQRTEQRDSAMYRCASSPMGGIYNEQFFGPGTRLTVL.

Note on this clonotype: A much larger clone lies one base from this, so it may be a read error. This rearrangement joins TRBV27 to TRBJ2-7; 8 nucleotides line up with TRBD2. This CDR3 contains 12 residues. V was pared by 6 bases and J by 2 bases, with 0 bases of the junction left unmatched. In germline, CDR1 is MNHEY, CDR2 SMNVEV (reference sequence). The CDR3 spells CASRTSAYEQYF. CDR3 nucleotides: TGTGCCAGCAGGACTAGCGCCTACGAGCAGTACTTC.

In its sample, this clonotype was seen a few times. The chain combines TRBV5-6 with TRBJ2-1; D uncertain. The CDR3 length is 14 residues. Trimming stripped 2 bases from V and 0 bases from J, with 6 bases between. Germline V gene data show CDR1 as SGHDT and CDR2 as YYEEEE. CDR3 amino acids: CASSFVSSYNEQFF. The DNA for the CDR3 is TGTGCCAGCAGCTTTGTTAGCTCCTACAATGAGCAGTTCTTC.

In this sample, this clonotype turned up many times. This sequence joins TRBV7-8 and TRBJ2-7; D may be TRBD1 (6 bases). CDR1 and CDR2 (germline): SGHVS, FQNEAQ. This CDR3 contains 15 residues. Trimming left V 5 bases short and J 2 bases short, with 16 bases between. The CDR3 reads CASSQGGPPTYEQYF. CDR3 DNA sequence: TGTGCCAGCAGCCAAGGGGGACCTCCTACCTACGAGCAGTACTTC.

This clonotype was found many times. Here the CDR3 DNA reads TGTGCCAGCAGCCCAGCGGATCTCGGGGTCGATACGCAGTATTTT. Protein: CASSPADLGVDTQYF. This chain links TRBV7-9 with TRBJ2-3, with TRBD2 as a possible D gene (5 bases). Germline V gene sequence: CDR1 SEHNR, CDR2 FQNEAQ (reference sequence). Trimming shortened V by 5 bases and J by 6 bases, and 18 bases separated the two germline ends. This CDR3 has 15 residues.

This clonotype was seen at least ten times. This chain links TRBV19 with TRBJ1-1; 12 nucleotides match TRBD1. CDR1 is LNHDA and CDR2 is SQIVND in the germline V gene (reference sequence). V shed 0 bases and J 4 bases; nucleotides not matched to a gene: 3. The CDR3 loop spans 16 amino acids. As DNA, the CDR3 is TGTGCCAGTAGTATAGATTGGGACAGGGGGCTCACTGAAGCTTTCTTT. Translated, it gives CASSIDWDRGLTEAFF.